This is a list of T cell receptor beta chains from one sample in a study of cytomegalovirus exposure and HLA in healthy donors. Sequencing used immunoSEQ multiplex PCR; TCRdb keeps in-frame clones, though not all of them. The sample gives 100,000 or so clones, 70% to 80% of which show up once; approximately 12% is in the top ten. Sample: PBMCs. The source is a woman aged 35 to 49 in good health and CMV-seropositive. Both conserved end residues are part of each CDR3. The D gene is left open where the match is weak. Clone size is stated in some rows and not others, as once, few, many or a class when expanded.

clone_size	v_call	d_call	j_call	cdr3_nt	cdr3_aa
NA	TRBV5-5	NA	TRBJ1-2	TGTGCCAGCAGTCGGGATGTAGCTAACTATGGCTACACCTTC	CASSRDVANYGYTF
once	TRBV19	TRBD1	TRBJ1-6	TGTGCCAGTAGTGTCATGACAGGGCCGGGTAATTCACCCCTCCACTTT	CASSVMTGPGNSPLHF
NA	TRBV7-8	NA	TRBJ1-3	TGTGCCAGCAGCCACGAGGGTGTGGGGACTGGAAACACCATATATTTT	CASSHEGVGTGNTIYF
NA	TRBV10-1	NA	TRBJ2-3	TGCGCCAGCAGTGAGTCCGCGACACTCACAGATACGCAGTATTTT	CASSESATLTDTQYF
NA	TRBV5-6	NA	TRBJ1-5	TGTGCCAGCAGCCGGAAGGCGGGAAGCCGGGGCAATCAGCCCCAGCATTTT	CASSRKAGSRGNQPQHF
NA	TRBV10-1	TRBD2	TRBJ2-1	TGCGCCAGCAGTCCAGCGGGGGGGCTGTTCATTGAGCAGTTCTTC	CASSPAGGLFIEQFF
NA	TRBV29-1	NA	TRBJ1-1	TGCAGCGTTGGTAAGGACAGATACACTGAAGCTTTCTTT	CSVGKDRYTEAFF
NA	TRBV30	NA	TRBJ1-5	TGTGCCTGGAGCAACTCCCCAGGGGACAGCAATCAGCCCCAGCATTTT	CAWSNSPGDSNQPQHF
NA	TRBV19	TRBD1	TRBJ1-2	TGTGCCAGTAGTATAGACTTCGGGACAGGGGGCGACTACTCCAGCTACTATGGCTACACCTTC	CASSIDFGTGGDYSSYYGYTF
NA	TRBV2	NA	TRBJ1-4	TGTGCCAGCAGTGAGAGAAGGGAAGGAGGCGAAAAACTGTTTTTT	CASSERREGGEKLFF
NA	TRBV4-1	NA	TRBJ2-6	TGCGCCAGCAGCCTCCACCGGACAGCGAACTCTGGGGCCAACGTCCTGACTTTC	CASSLHRTANSGANVLTF
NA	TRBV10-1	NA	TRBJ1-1	TGCGCCAGCAGTACTCCCGGGAGTGGGGGTGAAGCTTTCTTT	CASSTPGSGGEAFF
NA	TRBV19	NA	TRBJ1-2	TGTGCCAGTAGTATAAATCAGGGACTCGGCTATGGCTACACCTTC	CASSINQGLGYGYTF
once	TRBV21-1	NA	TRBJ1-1	TGTGCCAGCAGCAAGGGACAGGGATTTGGGGCTGAAGCTTTCTTT	CASSKGQGFGAEAFF
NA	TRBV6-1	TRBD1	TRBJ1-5	TGTGCCAGCAGGCACAGGGGGAGCAATCAGCCCCAGCATTTT	CASRHRGSNQPQHF
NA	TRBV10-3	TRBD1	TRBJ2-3	TGTGCCATCAGTGACCGCACAGGGGCAGATACGCAGTATTTT	CAISDRTGADTQYF
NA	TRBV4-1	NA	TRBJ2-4	TGCGCCAGCAGCCACTCAGGCGTCCTCAAAAACATTCAGTACTTC	CASSHSGVLKNIQYF